This T cell receptor (beta chain) emerged from a study of cytomegalovirus exposure and HLA in healthy donors. By sample fraction, this clone is medium-sized. It was with 60 Vbeta and 13 Jbeta primers that the PCR ran. The assay was immunoSEQ multiplex PCR, and TCRdb's table has in-frame clones only and misses some. The profile covers roughly 200,000 clones, with 70% to 80% appearing a single time and nearly 4.5% taken by the ten largest. The CDR3 totals 15 residues. Trimming took 2 bases from V and 0 from J, leaving 11 bases between them. The germline gives CDR1 LGHNA, CDR2 YSLEER. This sequence joins TRBV4-3 and TRBJ2-7, with D possibly being TRBD1 (6 bases). Sequencing used PBMCs. The clonotype originates from a young woman in good health and CMV-seropositive. CDR3 sequence (DNA): TGCGCCAGCAGCCAAACGAGGGGGATCTCCTACGAGCAGTACTTC. Translated: CASSQTRGISYEQYF.